Presented here are 2 T cell receptor beta chains from one specimen sequenced in a study of blood T cell repertoires in COVID-19. Clones were sequenced by immunoSEQ multiplex PCR, and TCRdb holds only the in-frame ones, with some missing. The sample carries 150,000 to 200,000 clones, 88% recorded once. The sequenced material came from peripheral blood. These receptors were taken from a human donor in a cohort sampled during active COVID-19.

The chain links TRBV5-4 to TRBJ1-2; D uncertain. Germline loops: CDR1 SGHNT, CDR2 YYREEE (reference sequence). This CDR3 has 13 residues. V was clipped by 0 bases and J by 3 bases, with 6 bases between them. The CDR3 region has the DNA TGTGCCAGCAGCTTGGGGCGGGACTATGGCTACACCTTC. It is translated as CASSLGRDYGYTF.

V gene TRBV29-1 combines with J gene TRBJ1-1, with no clear D. The germline gives CDR1 SQVTM, CDR2 ANQGSEA. The CDR3 spans 12 residues. V lost 4 bases and J 0 bases, leaving 6 bases between the germline ends. The CDR3 region has the DNA TGCAGCGTTGGCGGGTTGAACACTGAAGCTTTCTTT. It is translated as CSVGGLNTEAFF.